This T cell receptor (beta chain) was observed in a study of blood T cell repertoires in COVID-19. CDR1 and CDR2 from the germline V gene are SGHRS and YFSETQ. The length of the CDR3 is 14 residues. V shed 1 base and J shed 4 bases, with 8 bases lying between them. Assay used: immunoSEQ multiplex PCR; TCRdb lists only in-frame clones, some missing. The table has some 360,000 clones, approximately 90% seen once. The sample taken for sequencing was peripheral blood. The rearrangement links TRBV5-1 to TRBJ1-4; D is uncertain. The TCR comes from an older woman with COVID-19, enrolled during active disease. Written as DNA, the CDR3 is TGCGCCAGCAGCTTGACAGCGGGTAATGAAAAACTGTTTTTT. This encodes CASSLTAGNEKLFF.